This TCR beta chain derives from a study of control samples from healthy donors and cancer patients (dated by TCRdb to between 2020 and 2021). To note about this clone: Its antigen remains undetermined. Base quality data are lacking; no much larger clone is found one base away.

The library was built by means of the immunoSEQ multiplex PCR assay. Held by TCRdb, this immuneACCESS table contains in-frame sequences only and omits some clones. Under half of the omission traces to an unresolved V gene where checked; the cause of the rest is unknown. The sample has approximately 120,000 clones on record, less than 95% of them singletons. 3.5% to 4.5% of the sample is in the top ten clones. This sequence originates from a human donor in good health. The donor label of this sample is uncertain. What was sequenced was blood.

The CDR3 amino acid sequence is: CASSPVRIQSNTGELFF. The DNA is as follows: TGTGCCAGCTCACCGGTAAGGATCCAATCGAACACCGGGGAGCTGTTTTTT. Recombination linked TRBV18 to TRBJ2-2; the D gene is not confidently resolved. CDR1 and CDR2, looked up from the germline V gene, are KGHSH and LQKENI. V and J lose 3 bases and 0 bases, and a span of 14 bases separates them. The CDR3 goes from the cysteine to the phenylalanine over 17 residues. The kept DNA is CDR3 alone, 51 bases in frame from the first base.